This T cell receptor (beta chain) is from a study of brain T cells in children with intractable seizures. Described time point: blood from clinic visit 5 months post-surgery; TSC patient then seizure free. Surgery cases with the highest brain T cell transcript signatures were chosen for sequencing. Pre-surgery treatment included at least one anti-epileptic drug. Produced via immunoSEQ multiplex PCR; TCRdb's table is partial and in-frame only. The sample carries approximately 330,000 clones, over 90% recorded once. As to this clone: Its cognate antigen is unknown.

Study-level points and caveats: Patients' HCMV serostatus was unknown; virus specificity rests on CDR3 similarity alone. Absence of clones before surgery may stem from lower sequencing depth.

Trimming cost V 4 bases and J 4 bases, with 9 bases left between them. The CDR3 runs to 13 residues. The chain combines TRBV12-3 or TRBV12-4 with TRBJ2-3, with D unresolved. This TCR was sampled from a boy under two years old with tuberous sclerosis and intractable seizures. The sample here was peripheral blood, taken roughly 5 months after surgery. For the CDR3, the DNA is TGTGCCAGCAGTTGGCAGTCTGCAGATACGCAGTATTTT. This sequence encodes CASSWQSADTQYF.